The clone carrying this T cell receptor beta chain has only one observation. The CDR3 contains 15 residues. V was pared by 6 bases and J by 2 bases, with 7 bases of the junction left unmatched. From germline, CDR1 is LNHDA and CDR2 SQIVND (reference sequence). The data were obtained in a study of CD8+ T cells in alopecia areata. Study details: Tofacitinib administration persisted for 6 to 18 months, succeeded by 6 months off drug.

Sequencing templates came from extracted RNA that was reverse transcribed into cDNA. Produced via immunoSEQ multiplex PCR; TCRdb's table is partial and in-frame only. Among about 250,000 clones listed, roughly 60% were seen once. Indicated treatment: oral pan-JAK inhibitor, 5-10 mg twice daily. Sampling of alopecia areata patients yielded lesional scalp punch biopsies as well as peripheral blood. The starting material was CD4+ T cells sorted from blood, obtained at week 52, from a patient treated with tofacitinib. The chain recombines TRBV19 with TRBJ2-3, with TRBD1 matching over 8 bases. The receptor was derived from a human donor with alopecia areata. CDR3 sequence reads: CASRLPGGNTDTQYF. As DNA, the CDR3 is TGTGCCAGTAGACTTCCAGGGGGCAACACAGATACGCAGTATTTT.